The subject of this entry is one T cell receptor beta chain. The source of the sample is a study of blood T cell repertoires in COVID-19. For the study at large: Acute and convalescent COVID-19 specimens originated in the United States, Italy and Spain. Sources were T cells, B-cell-depleted T cells, or PBMCs; the material itself was cDNA or gDNA.

The authors' processing: Scientists estimated how many nucleated cells there were by amplifying reference gene primers. Profiling relied on immunoSEQ multiplex PCR, and the TCRdb table lists in-frame clones only, not all of them. V and J calls and clone size are those listed in that table; D and trimming were worked out from the DNA. This sample carries 85,000 to 90,000 clones, around 85% of them seen once, and the ten largest clones take around 10%. Germline V CDR1 and CDR2: WNHNN, SYGVQD (reference sequence). The CDR3 has 13 amino acids. Trimming stripped 5 bases from V and 2 bases from J, with 9 bases between.

The chain couples TRBV10-1 to TRBJ2-5; possible D gene TRBD1, 6 bases. This clonotype was obtained from a man aged 70-80 years with acute or convalescent COVID-19. The sequencing input was peripheral blood. This chain's CDR3 is CASSNDRQETQYF. CDR3 coding DNA: TGCGCCAGCAGTAACGACAGGCAAGAGACCCAGTACTTC.